Following are 21 T cell receptor beta chains from one sample sequenced in a study of technical replicates of blood from several donors. Clones were read by immunoSEQ multiplex PCR, and TCRdb kept only the in-frame ones, dropping some. The sample lists under 90,000 clones; roughly 97% were seen once. Sequences were obtained from T cells isolated from PBMCs. The receptors shown here come from a human donor in good health.

The rearrangement links TRBV7-9 to TRBJ1-1; no clear D. This CDR3 spans 14 amino acids. Deletions cut 2 bases from V and 3 bases from J, with 10 bases between. The germline gives CDR1 SEHNR, CDR2 FQNEAQ (reference sequence). The CDR3 DNA follows: TGTGCCAGCAGCTTAATGCGGGCTCACACTGAAGCTTTCTTT. It codes for CASSLMRAHTEAFF.

This chain links TRBV4-1 with TRBJ2-3, with D perhaps matching TRBD1 (6 bases). V gave up 1 base and J gave up 0 bases, with 11 bases separating them. Germline V lookup: CDR1 MGHRA, CDR2 YSYEKL. This CDR3 contains 16 residues. CDR3 residues: CASSQVRTESTDTQYF. CDR3 nucleotides: TGCGCCAGCAGCCAAGTCCGGACAGAGAGCACAGATACGCAGTATTTT.

The chain carries TRBV5-1 and TRBJ2-7; D may be TRBD1 (7 bases). The CDR3 sequence is 14 residues long. In germline, CDR1 is SGHRS, CDR2 YFSETQ. The V and J ends lost 7 bases and 5 bases respectively, with 19 bases between them. This CDR3 is CASSRRGESHEQYF. CDR3 DNA: TGCGCCAGCTCCCGCAGGGGGGAATCCCACGAGCAGTACTTC.

The V and J genes are TRBV19 and TRBJ2-1; 13 bases match TRBD2. CDR3 size: 17 residues. Germline CDR1 and CDR2: LNHDA and SQIVND (reference sequence). Trimming removed 2 bases from V and 6 bases from J; junction bases left unmatched: 7. Here the CDR3 reads CASSIFRTSGGVNEQFF. CDR3 bases: TGTGCCAGTAGTATATTCAGGACTAGCGGGGGAGTCAATGAGCAGTTCTTC.

This chain joins TRBV5-4 and TRBJ2-3, with D possibly being TRBD1 (5 bases). Trimming stripped 3 bases from V and 4 bases from J, with 9 bases between. CDR3 length equals 13 residues. Per germline, CDR1 SGHNT and CDR2 YYREEE (reference sequence). CDR3 loop: CASSSPGPDTQYF. The DNA of the CDR3 is TGTGCCAGCAGCTCCCCAGGGCCAGATACGCAGTATTTT.

This clone was observed a single time. This chain connects TRBV6-5 to TRBJ1-2; D not resolved. Trimming took off 6 bases at V and 8 bases at J, with 19 bases between the two ends. This CDR3 spans 14 amino acids. The germline V gene encodes CDR1 MNHEY and CDR2 SVGAGI. Here the CDR3 reads CASSFLGVTRGYTF. The CDR3 DNA follows: TGTGCCAGCAGCTTCCTTGGGGTAACTAGGGGCTACACCTTC.

The chain employs TRBV5-3 and TRBJ1-5; 7 bases align to TRBD1. TRBV5-3 is marked as an open reading frame, function uncertain. The CDR3 covers 17 residues. After removal of 1 base from V and 4 bases from J, the junction contained 11 bases not matched to a gene. This chain's CDR3 is CARSLIFRDRLNQPQHF. The CDR3 nucleotides read TGTGCCAGAAGCTTGATTTTCCGGGACAGACTTAATCAGCCCCAGCATTTT.

The rearrangement joins TRBV23-1 to TRBJ1-5, with D possibly TRBD1 on 6 matching bases. TRBV23-1 is an open reading frame, and its role is uncertain. V lost 11 bases to trimming and J lost 4 bases, with 21 bases between them. CDR3 length: 15 residues. The CDR3 here is CARQGLQGRNQPQHF. In DNA, the CDR3 is TGCGCCCGCCAGGGGCTGCAGGGCCGAAATCAGCCCCAGCATTTT.

The genes are TRBV27 and TRBJ1-4, with D unclear. The CDR3 is made up of 15 amino acids. Germline lookup yields CDR1 MNHEY and CDR2 SMNVEV (reference sequence). Trimming removed 4 bases at V and 0 bases at J, with 9 bases between. This chain's CDR3 is CASSSLVPTNEKLFF. The CDR3 nucleotides are TGTGCCAGCAGTTCACTAGTACCAACTAATGAAAAACTGTTTTTT.

The chain is built from TRBV6-5 and TRBJ2-7; 11 bases are shared with TRBD2. There are 15 residues in the CDR3. Germline V gene sequence: CDR1 MNHEY, CDR2 SVGAGI. The trim removed 1 base at V and 7 bases at J, leaving 6 bases unmatched. CDR3 nucleotide sequence: TGTGCCAGCAGTTACTTACTAGCGGGAGCCGGGGAGCAGTACTTC. Protein product: CASSYLLAGAGEQYF.

The rearrangement joins TRBV7-9 to TRBJ1-2; 9 bases align to TRBD1. CDR1 is SEHNR, CDR2 FQNEAQ, per germline (reference sequence). This CDR3 spans 15 amino acids. V lost 5 bases and J lost 3; bases outside the gene matches: 7. CDR3 coding DNA: TGTGCCAGCAGCCCAGCCGGGACAGGGTACTATGGCTACACCTTC. This translates into CASSPAGTGYYGYTF.

The genes are TRBV6-4 and TRBJ2-1, with TRBD1 matching 11 bases. Germline assignment: CDR1 MRHNA and CDR2 SNTAGT. The CDR3 is 15 residues long. V lost 3 bases, J lost 6 bases, and 4 bases stayed unmatched. DNA for the CDR3: TGTGCCAGCAGTGAAGGTGGGACAGGGGGCAATGAGCAGTTCTTC. Encoded protein: CASSEGGTGGNEQFF.

This chain joins TRBV6-5 and TRBJ2-7, with 7 bases aligning to TRBD1. The V gene's germline CDR1 is MNHEY and CDR2 SVGAGI. The CDR3 is 15 amino acids. With 6 bases clipped from V and 2 bases from J, the junction kept 10 bases outside the gene matches. The CDR3 protein is CASRQYRDRAYEQYF. Here the CDR3 DNA reads TGTGCCAGCAGGCAGTACCGGGACAGAGCCTACGAGCAGTACTTC.

J is TRBJ2-7 and V is TRBV28; D gene ambiguous. The CDR3 consists of 12 residues. With 3 bases removed from V and 1 base from J, the gap between germline ends came to 4 bases. Per the germline V gene, CDR1 is MDHEN and CDR2 is SYDVKM. The CDR3 nucleotides read TGTGCCAGCAGTTTTCTTTCCTACGAGCAGTACTTC. Translated: CASSFLSYEQYF.

This chain connects TRBV27 to TRBJ2-5; 8 bases match TRBD1. Per the germline V gene, CDR1 is MNHEY and CDR2 is SMNVEV (reference sequence). V lost 4 bases to trimming and J lost 5 bases; unmatched junction nucleotides: 6. The CDR3 totals 14 residues. The CDR3 nucleotides are TGTGCCAGCAGTTCCCGACAGGGGATTGAGACCCAGTACTTC. Amino acid sequence: CASSSRQGIETQYF.

This chain joins TRBV27 and TRBJ2-4; maybe TRBD2 (5 bases). Germline V gene data show CDR1 as MNHEY and CDR2 as SMNVEV (reference sequence). This CDR3 comprises 16 residues. Trimming took 7 bases from V and 3 from J, leaving 19 bases between them. CDR3 coding DNA: TGTGCCAGCAAACCCCGGGGAGAAATTGGCAAAAACATTCAGTACTTC. Its translation is CASKPRGEIGKNIQYF.

This chain links TRBV30 with TRBJ2-5; 11 positions agree with TRBD2. J gave up 6 bases and V 0 bases, and 3 bases lay outside the gene matches. The CDR3 is 14 amino acids. The germline V gene has CDR1 GTSNPN and CDR2 SVGIG (reference sequence). CDR3 sequence reads: CAWSVLAGVQTQYF. CDR3 coding DNA: TGTGCCTGGAGTGTACTAGCGGGAGTCCAGACCCAGTACTTC.

This chain joins TRBV4-1 and TRBJ1-4; maybe TRBD1 (6 bases). The CDR3 extends over 17 amino acids. V was cut by 4 bases and J by 3 bases, with 18 bases left in between. Germline CDR1 MGHRA, CDR2 YSYEKL. This chain's CDR3 is CASSPPEGVFANEKLFF. CDR3 nucleotide sequence: TGCGCCAGCAGCCCCCCTGAGGGGGTTTTCGCTAATGAAAAACTGTTTTTT.

This chain's CDR3 is CASSPVSSSYNEQFF. The CDR3, as DNA: TGTGCCAGCTCCCCGGTGTCGAGCTCCTACAATGAGCAGTTCTTC. The chain recombines TRBV18 with TRBJ2-1; D unclear. The V end was cut by 6 bases, the J end by 0 bases, with 12 bases between. Germline CDR1 reads KGHSH; CDR2 reads LQKENI. The CDR3 sequence is 15 residues long.

The chain links TRBV6-5 to TRBJ1-5; TRBD1 matches 7 bases. J was trimmed by 6 bases and V by 5 bases; bases with no gene match: 10. This CDR3 is built from 15 residues. Germline CDR1 is MNHEY and CDR2 is SVGAGI. The CDR3 nucleotides read TGTGCCAGCAGTCCCTCTGACAGGGAAATTCAGCCCCAGCATTTT. It codes for CASSPSDREIQPQHF.

This chain joins TRBV7-9 and TRBJ2-5; TRBD2 is a possible D gene (7 bases). From germline, CDR1 is SEHNR and CDR2 FQNEAQ (reference sequence). This CDR3 has 17 residues. V was shortened by 6 bases and J by 3 bases, with 23 bases between the two germline ends. The chain's CDR3 is CASRRYVGGPGEETQYF. For the CDR3, the DNA is TGTGCCAGCAGGCGTTATGTGGGGGGGCCCGGAGAAGAGACCCAGTACTTC.